The present T cell receptor beta chain was sequenced within a study of blood T cell repertoires in COVID-19. Study-wide context: The United States, Italy and Spain provided the acute and convalescent COVID-19 samples. Sample material is recorded as cDNA or gDNA derived from T cells, B-cell-depleted T cells, or PBMCs.

Authors' processing steps: Estimation of nucleated cell counts relied on the amplification of reference gene primers. Data came from immunoSEQ multiplex PCR; TCRdb stores just in-frame clones and leaves some out. V, J and clone size reflect that table, while D and trimming were determined from the DNA. The profile shows about 670,000 clones, around 90% of them singletons. CDR3 length equals 13 residues. Germline V gene lookup returns CDR1 SNHLY and CDR2 FYNNEI. Between the trimmed V and J ends, which lost 5 bases and 4 bases, there was a span of 9 bases. Source material: peripheral blood. V and J are TRBV2 and TRBJ1-3; D perhaps matches TRBD1 (5 bases). The clonotype comes from a woman between 18 and 29 years old with acute or convalescent COVID-19. CDR3 nucleotides: TGTGCCAGCAGTTCAGGGTGGGGAAACACCATATATTTT. It codes for CASSSGWGNTIYF.